The rows below give T cell receptor beta chains drawn from one sample of a study of CD8 T cells in ankylosing spondylitis. Each CDR3 protein is one row after TCRdb ran MiXCR on the 5' RACE reads. The data show under 200,000 distinct CDR3 sequences, roughly 10% seen once. Sequenced sample: blood, either unsorted or a sorted T cell fraction (not recorded which). The source is a female donor with ankylosing spondylitis or in good health (not recorded which). Both conserved end residues are part of each CDR3. Fields, in order: V gene, clone size, J gene, D gene, CDR3 DNA, CDR3 protein. D genes are given only for firm matches. Size is stated for part of the rows, as once, few or many counts, or as a class when the clone is expanded.

TRBV20-1	.	TRBJ2-7	TRBD1	TGCAGTGCATCTCCGGGGACAGGGATAGAGCAGTACTTC	CSASPGTGIEQYF
TRBV27	few	TRBJ1-1	.	TGTGCCAGCAGTCCAGTCGGATATAGGATAGCGAACACTGAAGCTTTCTTT	CASSPVGYRIANTEAFF
TRBV27	few	TRBJ2-2	.	TGTGCCAGCAGTTTGACCCTCGGGGAGCTGTTTTTT	CASSLTLGELFF
TRBV7-2	.	TRBJ1-1	.	TGTGCCAGCAGCGTGAGCCGGGAAGAAGCTTTCTTT	CASSVSREEAFF
TRBV7-9	few	TRBJ2-5	.	TGTGCCAGCAGCTTAAGTCGCGGCCCTGTTGGGACCCAGTACTTC	CASSLSRGPVGTQYF
TRBV24-1	many	TRBJ2-1	.	TGTGCCACCAGTCACGGACTTTATGAGCAGTTCTTC	CATSHGLYEQFF
TRBV12-3/TRBV12-4	.	TRBJ2-1	.	TGTGCCAGCAGTTCCGTTGGGTTAACCTACAATGAGCAGTTCTTC	CASSSVGLTYNEQFF
TRBV5-6	few	TRBJ1-1	TRBD1	TGTGCCAGCAGCTTGGCTCAGACAGGGTTCACTGAAGCTTTCTTT	CASSLAQTGFTEAFF
TRBV27	few	TRBJ1-2	.	TGTGCCAGCAGTACGGACGGATGGAACTATGGCTACACCTTC	CASSTDGWNYGYTF
TRBV6-1	many	TRBJ1-5	.	TGTGCCAGCAGTGAAGGCGTCGATCCGAGCAATCAGCCCCAGCATTTT	CASSEGVDPSNQPQHF
TRBV5-1	many	TRBJ2-7	TRBD2	TGCGCCAGCAGCTTTCGATCGGGACTAGCGGGCTCCTACGAGCAGTACTTC	CASSFRSGLAGSYEQYF
TRBV29-1	many	TRBJ2-1	.	TGCAGCGTTGAATTCGTTACACCCGATGAGCAGTTCTTC	CSVEFVTPDEQFF
TRBV13	few	TRBJ2-7	.	TGTGCCAGCAGCTTTAGGGATTCCTCCTACGAGCAGTACTTC	CASSFRDSSYEQYF
TRBV1	.	TRBJ2-7	.	TGCACCAGCAGCCTACCAAATGGCCGCAAGAGACAGGGATCCTACGAGCAGTACTTC	CTSSLPNGRKRQGSYEQYF
TRBV11-2	.	TRBJ2-1	TRBD2	TGTGCCAGCAGCTCCCTGTTTGGGACTAGCGGGATAGGGAATGAGCAGTTCTTC	CASSSLFGTSGIGNEQFF